The source of this TCR beta chain is a study of shared clonotypes between healthy human individuals. Study-wide context: The study used three CD4 naive, three CD4 memory, two CD8 naive and one CD8 memory plate per donor.

Deep-level assay runs were performed. Produced via immunoSEQ multiplex PCR; TCRdb's table is partial and in-frame only. Here the sample spans more than 550,000 clones, 80% to 95% being singletons. Notes on this clone: Its antigen remains unidentified.

J gave up 6 bases and V 8 bases, and 0 bases lay outside the gene matches. The CDR3 loop spans 12 amino acids. CDR1 MNHNY and CDR2 SVGAGI come from the germline V gene (reference sequence). The study's findings and limits: Exclusively blood specimens were collected; tissue repertoires likely differ.

The chain recombines TRBV6-6 with TRBJ1-4; 10 nucleotides match TRBD1. The sequenced sample was memory CD8+ T cells from PBMCs. Specified subset: CD45RO+ cells pooled with CCR7-negative TemRA cells. This TCR came from a young man in good health. Some clones in this sample may be carry-over from other donors' samples. CDR3 bases: TGTGCCAGCGGGACAGGGGATGAAAAACTGTTTTTT. Translation gives CASGTGDEKLFF.